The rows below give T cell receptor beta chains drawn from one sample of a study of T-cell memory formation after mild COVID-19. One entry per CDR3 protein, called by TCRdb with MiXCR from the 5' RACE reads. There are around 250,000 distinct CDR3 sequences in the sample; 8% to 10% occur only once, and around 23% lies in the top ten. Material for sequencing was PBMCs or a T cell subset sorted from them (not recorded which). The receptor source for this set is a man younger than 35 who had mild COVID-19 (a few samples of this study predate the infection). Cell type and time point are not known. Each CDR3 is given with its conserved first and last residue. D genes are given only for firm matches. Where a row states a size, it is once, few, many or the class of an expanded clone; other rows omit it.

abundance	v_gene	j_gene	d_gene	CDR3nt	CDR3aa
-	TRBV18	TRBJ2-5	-	TGTGCCAGCTCCCAGGACATTCAAGAGACCCAGTACTTC	CASSQDIQETQYF
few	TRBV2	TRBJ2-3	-	TGTGCCAGCAAGACATTCTTTGCCAGCACAGATACGCAGTATTTT	CASKTFFASTDTQYF
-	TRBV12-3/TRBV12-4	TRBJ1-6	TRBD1	TGTGCCAGCAGCCCAACAGGGGTTGGTTCACCCCTCCACTTT	CASSPTGVGSPLHF
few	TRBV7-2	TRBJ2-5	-	TGTGCCAGCAGCTGGTACCGGGACAAAGGGGAGACCCAGTACTTC	CASSWYRDKGETQYF
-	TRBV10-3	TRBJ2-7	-	TGTGCCATCAGTGAGATTTCGGAAGAGCAGTACTTC	CAISEISEEQYF
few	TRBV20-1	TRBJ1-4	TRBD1	TGCAGTGCTCCCCCAGGGGACAGGCCCGAAAAACTGTTTTTT	CSAPPGDRPEKLFF
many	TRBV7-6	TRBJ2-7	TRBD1	TGTGCCAGCAGCCTACAGGGGGCGTCCTACGAGCAGTACTTC	CASSLQGASYEQYF
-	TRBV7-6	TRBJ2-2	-	TGTGCCAGCAGCTTAGGCGTCAGGGCGAACACCGGGGAGCTGTTTTTT	CASSLGVRANTGELFF
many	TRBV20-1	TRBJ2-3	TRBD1	TGCAGTGAACAGGGGGCCGGAGATACGCAGTATTTT	CSEQGAGDTQYF
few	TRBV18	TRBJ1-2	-	TGTGCCAGCTCACCTTCCTACGGCTATTATGGCTACACCTTC	CASSPSYGYYGYTF
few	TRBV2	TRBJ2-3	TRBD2	TGTGCCAGCACCCGACTAGCGGGGGGGCCTTCTGATACGCAGTATTTT	CASTRLAGGPSDTQYF
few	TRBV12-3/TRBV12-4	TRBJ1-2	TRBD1	TGTGCCAGCAGTTGGGACAGGGGCATCTATGGCTACACCTTC	CASSWDRGIYGYTF
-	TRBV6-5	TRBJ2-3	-	TGTGCCAGCAGTTACTCGGGCACCCAGCTCGATACGCAGTATTTT	CASSYSGTQLDTQYF
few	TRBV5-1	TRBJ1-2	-	TGCGCCAGCAGCCTCGGGGGGCCGGGAGGCTACACCTTC	CASSLGGPGGYTF
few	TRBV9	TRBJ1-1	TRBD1	TGTGCCAGCAGCGTATCAGGGGGCAATCCCGGTGACACTGAAGCTTTCTTT	CASSVSGGNPGDTEAFF
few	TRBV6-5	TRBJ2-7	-	TGTGCCATCTCGCCCGGGGACAACCACGAGCAGTACTTC	CAISPGDNHEQYF
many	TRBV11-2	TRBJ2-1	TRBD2	TGTGCCAGCAGCTTCCATAGCGGGGGATATTACAATGAGCAGTTCTTC	CASSFHSGGYYNEQFF
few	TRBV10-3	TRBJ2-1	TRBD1	TGTGCCATCAGTGGCCGGGACAGGGGGTACAATGAGCAGTTCTTC	CAISGRDRGYNEQFF
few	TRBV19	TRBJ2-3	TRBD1	TGTGCCAGTAGTATCGGACAGGCCCCAGATACGCAGTATTTT	CASSIGQAPDTQYF
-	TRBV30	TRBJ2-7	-	TGTGCCTCTCCGGGGTCAGGGGACGAGCAGTACTTC	CASPGSGDEQYF
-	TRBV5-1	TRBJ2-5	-	TGCGCCAGCAGCTTGGGGAGAGAATGGGAGTACTTC	CASSLGREWEYF
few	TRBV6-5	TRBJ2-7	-	TGTGCCAGCAGTCCCGGCGCCAACGAGCAGTACTTC	CASSPGANEQYF
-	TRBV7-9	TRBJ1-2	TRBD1	TGTGCCAGCAGCTTAGTTGGGACAGGGACCGCCTATGGCTACACCTTC	CASSLVGTGTAYGYTF
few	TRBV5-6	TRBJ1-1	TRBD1	TGTGCCAGCAGCCCTCCGGGACAGAGTTCTGAAGCTTTCTTT	CASSPPGQSSEAFF
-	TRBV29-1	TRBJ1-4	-	TGCAGCCGGAGCGCAGCTAATGAAAAACTGTTTTTT	CSRSAANEKLFF
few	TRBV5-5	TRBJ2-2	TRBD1	TGTGCCAGCAGCTTGGGTCCCGGGACAGGGAACACCGGGGAGCTGTTTTTT	CASSLGPGTGNTGELFF
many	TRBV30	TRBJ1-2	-	TGTGCCTGGAACGGGGGGCAATACTATGGCTACACCTTC	CAWNGGQYYGYTF
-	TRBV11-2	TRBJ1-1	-	TGTGCCAGCAGCCCAGGACCTGAAGCTTTCTTT	CASSPGPEAFF
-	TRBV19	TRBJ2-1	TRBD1	TGTGCCAGTAGGCTGGGACAGAGCTCCTACAATGAGCAGTTCTTC	CASRLGQSSYNEQFF
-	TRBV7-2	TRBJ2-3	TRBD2	TGTGCCAGCAGCAAGACTAGCGGGGGGGATACGCAGTATTTT	CASSKTSGGDTQYF
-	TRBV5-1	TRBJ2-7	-	TGCGCCAGCAGCTTGGGGGGCCACGAGCAGTACTTC	CASSLGGHEQYF
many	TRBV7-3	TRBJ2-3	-	TGTGCCAGCAGCCAGGGTGGGAGCACAGATACGCAGTATTTT	CASSQGGSTDTQYF
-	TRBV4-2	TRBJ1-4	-	TGTGCCAGCAGCCAAGACGGGGGAGCAACTAATGAAAAACTGTTTTTT	CASSQDGGATNEKLFF
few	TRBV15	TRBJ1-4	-	TGTGCCACCAGCAGAGCCAACCTCGATGGGCAAAATTTT	CATSRANLDGQNF
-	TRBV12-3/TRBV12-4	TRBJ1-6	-	TGTGCCAGCAGTTTCCGCGGTTGGTTTCCCCTCCACTTT	CASSFRGWFPLHF
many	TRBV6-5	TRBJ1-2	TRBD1	TGTGCCAGCAGTTACTCGAGTCCTTCCAGGGGGGTCGGCTACACCTTC	CASSYSSPSRGVGYTF
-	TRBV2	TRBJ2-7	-	TGTGCCAGCAGCCGACAGTCAGCAGGCGAGCAGTACTTC	CASSRQSAGEQYF
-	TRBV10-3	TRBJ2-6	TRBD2	TGTGCCATCCGGCGGGGGGAGTCTGGGGCCAACGTCCTGACTTTC	CAIRRGESGANVLTF
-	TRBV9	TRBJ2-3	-	TGTGCCAGCAGCGTAGTACAGGGCCCGATCGGGCAGTATTTT	CASSVVQGPIGQYF
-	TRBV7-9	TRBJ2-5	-	TGTGCCAGCGCCCAATTAGGTGGAAATCAAGAGACCCAGTACTTC	CASAQLGGNQETQYF
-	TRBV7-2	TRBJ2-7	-	TGTGCCAGCAGCGGGTACGGTTACGAGCAGTACTTC	CASSGYGYEQYF
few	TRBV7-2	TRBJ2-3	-	TGTGCCAGCAGCTTAGCACCACTAGCACCCCCAGCCGGTACGCAGTATTTT	CASSLAPLAPPAGTQYF
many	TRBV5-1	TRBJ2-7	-	TGCGCCAGCAGCCTGGACGGTCGGTGGGAGCAGTACTTC	CASSLDGRWEQYF
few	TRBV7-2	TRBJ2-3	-	TGTGCCAGCAGCTTCCGCTCCTTAGGATGGGATACGCAGTATTTT	CASSFRSLGWDTQYF
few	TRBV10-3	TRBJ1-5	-	TGTGCCATCCGAGATCGTTACAATCAGCCCCAGCATTTT	CAIRDRYNQPQHF
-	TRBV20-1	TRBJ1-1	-	TGCAGTGCTAGAAGACAGCCCATGAACACTGAAGCTTTCTTT	CSARRQPMNTEAFF
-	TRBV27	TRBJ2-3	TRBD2	TGTGCCAGCTCGAGGCGGGGGGAGTATACGCAGTATTTT	CASSRRGEYTQYF
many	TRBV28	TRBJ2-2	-	TGTGCCAGCAGTTTTAACACGGGGAACACCGGGGAGCTGTTTTTT	CASSFNTGNTGELFF
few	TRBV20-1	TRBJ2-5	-	TGCAGTGCTGGCCGGGACAACCAAGAGACCCAGTACTTC	CSAGRDNQETQYF